Below are 7 T cell receptor beta chains sequenced from a single sample in a study of cytomegalovirus exposure and HLA in healthy donors. PCR was performed using 60 Vbeta and 13 Jbeta primers. The data were produced by immunoSEQ multiplex PCR, yet TCRdb's version contains in-frame clones alone and is incomplete. The sample gives about 180,000 clones, about 79% of which show up once; just under 6.5% is in the top ten. Input material: PBMCs. The receptors here all came from a man between 35 and 55 years old in good health and CMV-seropositive.

CDR3 nucleotides: TGTGCCAGAAGCTTCGCCACGGCTAGCGGGGGCCCCTACGAGCAGTACTTC. Protein: CARSFATASGGPYEQYF. V gene TRBV5-3 combines with J gene TRBJ2-7; TRBD2 agrees at 10 bases. TRBV5-3 is annotated as an ORF whose role is uncertain. The trim removed 2 bases at V and 2 bases at J, leaving 10 bases unmatched. The CDR3 runs to 17 residues.

The genes are TRBV2 and TRBJ1-1; TRBD1 is a possible D gene (6 bases). The V and J ends lost 6 bases and 4 bases respectively, with 15 bases between them. The CDR3 length is 14 residues. CDR1 SNHLY and CDR2 FYNNEI come from the germline V gene. The CDR3 loop reads CASSDRRIGTEAFF. The CDR3 nucleotides are TGTGCCAGCAGCGACAGGCGGATCGGCACTGAAGCTTTCTTT. Combining the CDR3 with reference TRBV2 and TRBJ1-1 gives the whole variable domain EPEVTQTPSHQVTQMGQEVILRCVPISNHLYFYWYRQILGQKVEFLVSFYNNEISEKSEIFDDQFSVERPDGSNFTLKIRSTKLEDSAMYFCASSDRRIGTEAFFGQGTRLTVV.

J is TRBJ2-5 and V is TRBV5-1, with a possible D match to TRBD1 (6 bases). Germline-derived CDR1 and CDR2 are SGHRS and YFSETQ. Trimming took off 3 bases at V and 5 bases at J, with 8 bases between the two ends. The CDR3 contains 12 residues. The CDR3 DNA is TGCGCCAGCAGCTACGACAGGGAGACCCAGTACTTC. Translated, it gives CASSYDRETQYF.

The chain is built from TRBV15 and TRBJ2-3; 7 nucleotides match TRBD2. The CDR3 runs to 18 residues. Germline V lookup: CDR1 LNHNV, CDR2 YYDKDF (reference sequence). Trimming took 5 bases from V and 4 from J; bases not matched to a gene: 18. In DNA form, the CDR3 reads TGTGCCACCAGCCCGGACCGAATACTAGCGAGAGGGGCAGATACGCAGTATTTT. Its translation: CATSPDRILARGADTQYF.

V is TRBV13 and J is TRBJ2-2; 7 nucleotides align to TRBD1. CDR1 is PRHDT and CDR2 is FYEKMQ in the germline V gene (reference sequence). CDR3 length: 14 residues. J lost 7 bases, V lost 6 bases, and 8 bases had no gene match. The DNA for the CDR3 is TGTGCCAGCAGGGGGACAGAGGGGTACGGGGAGCTGTTTTTT. It encodes CASRGTEGYGELFF.

The chain carries TRBV7-3 and TRBJ2-3; 7 bases align to TRBD2. Unmatched junction bases numbered 5, after V lost 5 bases and J lost 0 bases. CDR3 length equals 15 residues. Germline loops: CDR1 SGHTA, CDR2 FQGTGA. The CDR3 loop reads CASSPSGHSTDTQYF. The CDR3 region has the DNA TGTGCCAGCAGCCCTAGCGGTCATAGCACAGATACGCAGTATTTT.

The V and J genes are TRBV10-2 and TRBJ1-2, with D possibly TRBD1 on 6 matching bases. Trimming removed 5 bases at V and 5 bases at J, with 15 bases between. The germline gives CDR1 WSHSY, CDR2 SAAADI. There are 14 residues in the CDR3. This chain's CDR3 is CASSRGHGPYGYTF. The CDR3 DNA is TGCGCCAGCAGTCGGGGACATGGACCGTATGGCTACACCTTC.